These T cell receptor beta chains were read from a single sample in a study of cytomegalovirus exposure and HLA in healthy donors. The assay was immunoSEQ multiplex PCR, and TCRdb's table has in-frame clones only and misses some. The sample has 120,000 to 150,000 clones, just under 75% seen once; the top ten hold around 1.6%. Sequenced material: PBMCs. These receptors all stem from a woman aged 18-30 years in good health and CMV-seronegative. CDR3s leave out the opening cysteine and the closing phenylalanine or tryptophan. Fields, in order: J gene, V gene, CDR3 protein.

J gene: TRBJ1-2
V gene: TRBV27
CDR3 protein: ASSPRQGGLYGYT

J gene: TRBJ1-2
V gene: TRBV6-5
CDR3 protein: ANSPTGNYGYT

J gene: TRBJ2-5
V gene: TRBV6-4
CDR3 protein: ASSAQWGGTQY

J gene: TRBJ2-5
V gene: TRBV10-3
CDR3 protein: AISDYRVETQY

J gene: TRBJ1-2
V gene: TRBV5-5
CDR3 protein: ASSVTGGGYT

J gene: TRBJ2-1
V gene: TRBV9
CDR3 protein: ASSPRAGGINEQF

J gene: TRBJ2-3
V gene: TRBV7-2
CDR3 protein: ASSFTLGRTDTQY

J gene: TRBJ2-1
V gene: TRBV4-1
CDR3 protein: ASSQDLPAGGPNEQF

J gene: TRBJ2-1
V gene: TRBV11-1
CDR3 protein: ASSLESSGAYNEQF

J gene: TRBJ2-3
V gene: TRBV7-2
CDR3 protein: ASSLVADTQY

J gene: TRBJ2-2
V gene: TRBV10-3
CDR3 protein: AISPTSGRNTGELF

J gene: TRBJ2-3
V gene: TRBV4-3
CDR3 protein: ASSQEGRGWADTQY

J gene: TRBJ1-5
V gene: TRBV6-6
CDR3 protein: ASRDRGSMGNQPQH

J gene: .
V gene: TRBV6-5
CDR3 protein: ASSTSGFPYEQY

J gene: TRBJ2-7
V gene: TRBV28
CDR3 protein: ASSLTAGGSYEQY

J gene: TRBJ1-1
V gene: TRBV7-2
CDR3 protein: ASSLLGGTEAF

J gene: TRBJ1-3
V gene: TRBV19
CDR3 protein: ASRTPGQARNTIY

J gene: TRBJ1-2
V gene: TRBV6-1
CDR3 protein: ASSGLMTGALEGYT

J gene: TRBJ2-6
V gene: TRBV29-1
CDR3 protein: SAESGNSGANVLT

J gene: TRBJ2-7
V gene: TRBV27
CDR3 protein: ASSLDRVWY

J gene: TRBJ1-1
V gene: TRBV5-3
CDR3 protein: ARSSYPFRDRGNPNTEAF

J gene: TRBJ2-7
V gene: TRBV18
CDR3 protein: ASSRRGFQVTYEQY